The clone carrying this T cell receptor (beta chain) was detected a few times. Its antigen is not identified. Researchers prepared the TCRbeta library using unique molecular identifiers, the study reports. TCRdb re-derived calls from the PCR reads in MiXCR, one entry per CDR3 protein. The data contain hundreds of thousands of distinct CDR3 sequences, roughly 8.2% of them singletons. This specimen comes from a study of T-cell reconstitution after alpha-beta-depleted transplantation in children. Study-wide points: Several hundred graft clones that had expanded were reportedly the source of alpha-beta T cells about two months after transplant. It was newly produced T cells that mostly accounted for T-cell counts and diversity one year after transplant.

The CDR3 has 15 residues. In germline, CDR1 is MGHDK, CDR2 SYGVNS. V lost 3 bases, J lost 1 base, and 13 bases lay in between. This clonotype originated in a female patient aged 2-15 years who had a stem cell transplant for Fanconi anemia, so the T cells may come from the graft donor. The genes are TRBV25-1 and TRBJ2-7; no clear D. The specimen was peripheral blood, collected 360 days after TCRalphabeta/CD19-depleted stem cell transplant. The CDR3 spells CASSDEPLLSYEQYF. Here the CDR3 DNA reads TGTGCCAGCAGTGACGAGCCCCTGCTTTCCTACGAGCAGTACTTC.